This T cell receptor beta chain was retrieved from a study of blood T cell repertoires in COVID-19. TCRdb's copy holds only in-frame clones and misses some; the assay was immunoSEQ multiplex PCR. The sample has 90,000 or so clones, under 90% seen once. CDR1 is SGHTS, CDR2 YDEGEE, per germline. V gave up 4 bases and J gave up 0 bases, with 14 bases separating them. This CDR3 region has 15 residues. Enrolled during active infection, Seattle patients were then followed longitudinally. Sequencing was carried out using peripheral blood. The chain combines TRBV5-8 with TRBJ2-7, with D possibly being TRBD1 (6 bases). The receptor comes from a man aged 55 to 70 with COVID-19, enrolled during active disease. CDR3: CASSKGQLSSYEQYF. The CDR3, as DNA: TGTGCCAGCAGCAAAGGACAGCTGAGCTCCTACGAGCAGTACTTC.